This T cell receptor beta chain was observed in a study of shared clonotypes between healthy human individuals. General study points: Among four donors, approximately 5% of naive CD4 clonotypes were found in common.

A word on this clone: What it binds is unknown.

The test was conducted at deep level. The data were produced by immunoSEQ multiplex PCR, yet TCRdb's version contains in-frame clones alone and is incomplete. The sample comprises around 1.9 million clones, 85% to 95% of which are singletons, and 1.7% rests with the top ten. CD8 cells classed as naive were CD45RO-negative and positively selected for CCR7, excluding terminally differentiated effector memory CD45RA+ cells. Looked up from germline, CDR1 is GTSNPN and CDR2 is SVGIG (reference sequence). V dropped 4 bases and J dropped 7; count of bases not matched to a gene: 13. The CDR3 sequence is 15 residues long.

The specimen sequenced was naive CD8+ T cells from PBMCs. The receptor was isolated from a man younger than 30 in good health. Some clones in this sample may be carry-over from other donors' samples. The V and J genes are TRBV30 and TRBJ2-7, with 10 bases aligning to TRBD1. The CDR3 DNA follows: TGTGCCTGGACCCCTAGAATGGGACAGGGGAAAGAGCAGTACTTC. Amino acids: CAWTPRMGQGKEQYF.